These T cell receptor beta chains were read from a single sample in a study of blood T cell repertoires in COVID-19. Using immunoSEQ multiplex PCR, the repertoire was profiled, and TCRdb retains in-frame clones only, with some absent. The sample has more than 70,000 clones, roughly 90% seen once. Input material: peripheral blood. The receptor source for this set is an elderly woman with acute or convalescent COVID-19. Each CDR3 is given with its conserved first and last residue. D genes are given only for firm matches. The size of a clone is reported for some rows only, either as once, few or many, or as a class for expanded clones.

D gene	V gene	J gene	clone size	CDR3 protein	CDR3 DNA
TRBD1	TRBV7-2	TRBJ2-2	-	CASSHGQGNTGELFF	TGTGCCAGCAGCCACGGACAGGGGAACACCGGGGAGCTGTTTTTT
TRBD1	TRBV19	TRBJ1-4	-	CASSIWDRVDATNEKLFF	TGTGCCAGTAGTATTTGGGACAGGGTGGATGCAACTAATGAAAAACTGTTTTTT
-	TRBV5-4	TRBJ1-3	-	CASSLRGSGNTIYF	TGTGCCAGCAGCCTCAGGGGCTCTGGAAACACCATATATTTT
TRBD1	TRBV10-3	TRBJ2-1	few	CAISRQGTGTDEQFF	TGTGCCATCAGTAGACAGGGGACAGGCACCGATGAGCAGTTCTTC
-	TRBV5-6	TRBJ1-4	once	CASSRGDGEKLFF	TGTGCCAGCAGCCGGGGGGACGGTGAAAAACTGTTTTTT
-	TRBV7-3	TRBJ2-3	-	CASSLSGATDTQYF	TGTGCCAGCAGCCTTAGTGGGGCGACAGATACGCAGTATTTT
TRBD2	TRBV10-3	TRBJ2-2	-	CAISAGLAGSGELFF	TGTGCCATCAGTGCGGGACTAGCGGGTTCCGGGGAGCTGTTTTTT
-	TRBV5-1	TRBJ2-3	-	CASSSGVGQTTDTQYF	TGCGCCAGCAGCTCCGGGGTCGGCCAGACCACAGATACGCAGTATTTT
-	TRBV6-5	TRBJ1-2	-	CASSSAGGYGYTF	TGTGCCAGCAGCAGCGCCGGCGGCTATGGCTACACCTTC
TRBD2	TRBV5-1	TRBJ2-3	-	CASSPRGGLSTDTQYF	TGCGCCAGCAGCCCGCGGGGGGGGCTTAGCACAGATACGCAGTATTTT
TRBD1	TRBV2	TRBJ1-5	once	CASSSQGDQPQHF	TGTGCCAGCAGCTCACAGGGGGATCAGCCCCAGCATTTT
TRBD1	TRBV2	TRBJ1-3	-	CASSGRQGSGNTIYF	TGTGCCAGCAGTGGACGACAGGGCTCTGGAAACACCATATATTTT
-	TRBV5-5	TRBJ1-2	-	CASSPSRTAIYGYTF	TGTGCCAGCAGCCCTTCCAGGACAGCGATCTATGGCTACACCTTC
-	TRBV6-6	TRBJ1-2	-	CASSPYPDGQALYGYTF	TGTGCCAGCAGTCCCTACCCCGATGGGCAAGCCTTATATGGCTACACCTTC
-	TRBV5-6	TRBJ1-2	-	CASSLQGDGYTF	TGTGCCAGCAGCTTACAGGGAGATGGCTACACCTTC
-	TRBV7-9	TRBJ2-1	-	CASSADFQGDEQFF	TGTGCCAGCAGCGCAGATTTTCAGGGCGATGAGCAGTTCTTC
TRBD1	TRBV5-1	TRBJ1-2	-	CASSLERGPIYGYTF	TGCGCCAGCAGCTTGGAGAGGGGGCCCATCTATGGCTACACCTTC
TRBD2	TRBV18	TRBJ2-3	-	CASSPVRGGKDTQYF	TGTGCCAGCTCACCAGTGCGGGGGGGCAAGGATACGCAGTATTTT
TRBD2	TRBV5-1	TRBJ2-3	-	CASSLARRSGGQTTADTQYF	TGCGCCAGCAGCTTGGCCCGACGTAGCGGGGGGCAAACGACCGCAGATACGCAGTATTTT
-	TRBV5-1	TRBJ1-2	-	CASSPQGTYGYTF	TGCGCCAGCAGCCCCCAGGGCACCTATGGCTACACCTTC
TRBD1	TRBV9	TRBJ1-3	-	CASSVSGQGLSGNTIYF	TGTGCCAGCAGCGTCTCAGGACAGGGCTTATCTGGAAACACCATATATTTT
-	TRBV29-1	TRBJ2-7	-	CSVPGQSPYEQYF	TGCAGCGTTCCCGGACAGTCCCCCTACGAGCAGTACTTC